The clone carrying this T cell receptor (beta chain) was seen repeatedly, ten times or more. The authors prepared the TCRbeta library with unique molecular identifiers. TCRdb reanalysed the PCR reads using MiXCR and keeps one entry per CDR3 protein. The profile shows about 290,000 distinct CDR3 sequences, 9.5% to 13% of them singletons. This entry comes from a study of T-cell reconstitution after alpha-beta-depleted transplantation in children. The CDR3 covers 16 residues. Trimming pared 4 bases from V and 3 bases from J, leaving 19 bases between. Germline CDR1 SGDLS, CDR2 YYNGEE. The receptor was derived from a boy less than two years old with acute myeloid leukemia, due to receive a stem cell transplant. This specimen consisted of PBMCs, obtained before TCRalphabeta/CD19-depleted stem cell transplant. The chain links TRBV9 to TRBJ2-5; the D gene is possibly TRBD1 (6 bases). CDR3 amino acids: CASSPYGGREEETQYF. The CDR3 DNA reads as TGTGCCAGCAGCCCTTATGGGGGCAGGGAAGAAGAGACCCAGTACTTC.